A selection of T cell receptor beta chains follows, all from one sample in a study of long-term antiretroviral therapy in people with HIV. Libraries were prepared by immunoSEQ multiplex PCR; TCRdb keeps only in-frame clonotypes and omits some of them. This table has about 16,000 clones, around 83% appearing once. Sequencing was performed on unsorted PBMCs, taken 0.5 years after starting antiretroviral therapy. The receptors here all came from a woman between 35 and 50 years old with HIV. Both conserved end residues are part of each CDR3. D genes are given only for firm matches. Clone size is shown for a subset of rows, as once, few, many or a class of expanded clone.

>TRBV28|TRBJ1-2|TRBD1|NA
TGTGCCAGCAAACTACAGACAGGGGCTCGGACGGGCTACACCTTC
CASKLQTGARTGYTF
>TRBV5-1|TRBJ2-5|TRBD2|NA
TGCGCCAGCAGCGGGAGGGCGACTAGCGGGAGTGGCGAGACCCAGTACTTC
CASSGRATSGSGETQYF
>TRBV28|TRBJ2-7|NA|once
TGTGCCAGCAGTCATAGGGATCAGAACTACGAGCAGTACTTC
CASSHRDQNYEQYF
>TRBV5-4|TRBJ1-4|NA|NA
TGTGCCAGCAGCGCGGACGGGCGGGGGGAAAAACTGTTTTTT
CASSADGRGEKLFF
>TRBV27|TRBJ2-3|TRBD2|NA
TGTGCCAGCAGTTTGGGGCTAGCGGGAGGACGAGATACGCAGTATTTT
CASSLGLAGGRDTQYF
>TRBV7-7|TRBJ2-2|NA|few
TGTGCTAGCAGCTTGGGGTACACCGGGGAGCTGTTTTTT
CASSLGYTGELFF
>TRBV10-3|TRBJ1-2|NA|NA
TGTGCCATCAGTGAGGGGCCTGCCGACTATGGCTACACCTTC
CAISEGPADYGYTF
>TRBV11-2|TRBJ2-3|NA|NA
TGTGCCAGCAGCTTATTGGGCATGATTTCAGATACGCAGTATTTT
CASSLLGMISDTQYF
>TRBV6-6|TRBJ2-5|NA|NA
TGTGCCAGCACCGGGGGTGTGGAGACCCAGTACTTC
CASTGGVETQYF
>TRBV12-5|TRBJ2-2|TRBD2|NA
TGTGCTAGTGGTTTTACACCTAGCGGGCGGACCGGGGAGCTGTTTTTT
CASGFTPSGRTGELFF
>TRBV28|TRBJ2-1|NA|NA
TGTGCCAGCGACTCCCAATACAGGGGGAGGGCGGCCCTTGAGCAGTTCTTC
CASDSQYRGRAALEQFF
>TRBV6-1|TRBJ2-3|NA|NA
TGTGCCAGCAGTGAATCCCTACTAGTGCGCGGGACGCAGTATTTT
CASSESLLVRGTQYF
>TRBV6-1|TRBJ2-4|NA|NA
TGTGCCAGCAGTGTTGGAATCGAGAACATTCAGTACTTC
CASSVGIENIQYF
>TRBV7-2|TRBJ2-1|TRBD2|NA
TGTGCCAGCAGCTATGCCGGGGGAGCGGGAAAGCGCAATGAGCAGTTCTTC
CASSYAGGAGKRNEQFF
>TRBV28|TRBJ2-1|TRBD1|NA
TGTGCCAGCAGTTTACCATGGACAGGGGGGAACAATGAGCAGTTCTTC
CASSLPWTGGNNEQFF
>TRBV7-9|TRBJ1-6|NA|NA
TGTGCCAGCAGCCGTCAGGATTCACCCCTCCACTTT
CASSRQDSPLHF
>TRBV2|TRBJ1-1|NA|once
TGTGCCAGCAGTGTTGGGGACCTTGAAGCTTTCTTT
CASSVGDLEAFF
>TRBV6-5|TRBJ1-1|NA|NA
TGTGCCAGCAGTTACTCTTATGGAGACACTGAAGCTTTCTTT
CASSYSYGDTEAFF
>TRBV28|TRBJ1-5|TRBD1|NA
TGTGCCAGCAGCCGGGACAGGGGGGGCAATCAGCCCCAGCATTTT
CASSRDRGGNQPQHF
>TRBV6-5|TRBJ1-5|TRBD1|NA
TGTGCCAGCAGCTTACAGGGGGGGAGCAATCAGCCCCAGCATTTT
CASSLQGGSNQPQHF
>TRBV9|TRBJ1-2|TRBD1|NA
TGTGCCAGCAGCACAGGGACAGGGTTAGCCTATGGCTACACCTTC
CASSTGTGLAYGYTF
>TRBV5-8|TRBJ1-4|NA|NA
TGTGCCAGCAGCACAGGCGTCGCCCCCCGGGATGCAACTAATGAAAAACTGTTTTTT
CASSTGVAPRDATNEKLFF
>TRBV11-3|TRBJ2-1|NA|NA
TGTGCCAGCAGCTTAAGCGGGTCCTACAATGAGCAGTTCTTC
CASSLSGSYNEQFF
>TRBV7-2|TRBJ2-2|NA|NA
TGTGCCAGCAGCTCCCAGCCGAACACCGGGGAGCTGTTTTTT
CASSSQPNTGELFF
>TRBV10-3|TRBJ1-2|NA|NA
TGTGCCATCAGTGAGTCTCTGGAGGGCTACACCTTC
CAISESLEGYTF
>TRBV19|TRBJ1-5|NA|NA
TGTGCCAGTAGTAAGATAGGGGGTCAGCCCCAGCATTTT
CASSKIGGQPQHF
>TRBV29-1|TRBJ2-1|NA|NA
TGCAGCGTTGACAGCTTGGGTTACAATGAGCAGTTCTTC
CSVDSLGYNEQFF
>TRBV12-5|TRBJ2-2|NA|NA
TGTGCTAGTGCCCGACAGACCCACACCGGGGAGCTGTTTTTT
CASARQTHTGELFF
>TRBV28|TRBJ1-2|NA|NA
TGTGCCAGCAGTTTAGACCAGAAGGGCTACACCTTC
CASSLDQKGYTF
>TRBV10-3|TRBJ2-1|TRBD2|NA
TGTGCCATCAGTGACCGGTTGTTGGCGGGAGAGTACAATGAGCAGTTCTTC
CAISDRLLAGEYNEQFF
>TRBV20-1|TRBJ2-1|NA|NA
TGCAGTGCTGCCCGCGGCGATGAGCAGTTCTTC
CSAARGDEQFF
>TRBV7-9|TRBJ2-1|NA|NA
TGTGCCAGCAGCTCCCTGTCGGGATACAATGAGCAGTTCTTC
CASSSLSGYNEQFF
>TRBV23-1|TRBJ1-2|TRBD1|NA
TGCGCCAGCAGTCAATCTGGGACAGATAACTATGGCTACACCTTC
CASSQSGTDNYGYTF
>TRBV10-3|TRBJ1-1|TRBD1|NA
TGTGCCATCAGTTGGGACAGAGAGAACACTGAAGCTTTCTTT
CAISWDRENTEAFF
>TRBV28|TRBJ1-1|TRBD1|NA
TGTGCCAGCAGTTTGACAGGGGGCATCACTGAAGCTTTCTTT
CASSLTGGITEAFF
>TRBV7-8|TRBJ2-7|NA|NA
TGTGCCAGCAGCTTAGCGGCGGGAATCGACGAGCAGTACTTC
CASSLAAGIDEQYF
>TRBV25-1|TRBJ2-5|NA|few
TGTGCCAGCAGTGAATGGGCAGGGAGTGAGACCCAGTACTTC
CASSEWAGSETQYF
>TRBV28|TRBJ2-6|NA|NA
TGTGCCAGCAGTTTTCTGGACAGAGGCCGGGGATCTGGGGCCAACGTCCTGACTTTC
CASSFLDRGRGSGANVLTF
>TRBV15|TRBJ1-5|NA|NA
TGTGCCACCAGCAGAGAAACTTTAGGGGTAAATCAGCCCCAGCATTTT
CATSRETLGVNQPQHF
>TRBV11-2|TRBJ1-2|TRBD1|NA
TGTGCCAGCAGCTTCGGGACAGGGGGCTTCTATGGCTACACCTTC
CASSFGTGGFYGYTF
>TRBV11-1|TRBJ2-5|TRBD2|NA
TGTGCCAGCCATCCAGCGGGAGGGCAAGAGACCCAGTACTTC
CASHPAGGQETQYF
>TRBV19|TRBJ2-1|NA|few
TGTGCCAGTAGTATAGATTCGGGGAGCTACAATGAGCAGTTCTTC
CASSIDSGSYNEQFF
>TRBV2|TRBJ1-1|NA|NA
TGTGCCAGCAGTAGGGAAGGGGTGGGGATCACTGAAGCTTTCTTT
CASSREGVGITEAFF
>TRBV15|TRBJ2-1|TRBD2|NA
TGTGCCACCAGCAGAGATCGACGGGAGGGGCCCTACAATGAGCAGTTCTTC
CATSRDRREGPYNEQFF
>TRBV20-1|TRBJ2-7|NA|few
TGCAGTGCTAAAAACGAGGGGGAGCAGTACTTC
CSAKNEGEQYF
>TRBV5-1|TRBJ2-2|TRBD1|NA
TGCGCCAGCAGCTTTGGGCAGGGGGCCGGGGAGCTGTTTTTT
CASSFGQGAGELFF
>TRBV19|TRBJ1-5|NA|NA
TGTGCCAGTAATGGATTGGGCGGCTTATATAGCAATCAGCCCCAGCATTTT
CASNGLGGLYSNQPQHF
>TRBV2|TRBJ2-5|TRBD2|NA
TGTGCCAGCAGTGTGGGGACTAGAGGGGAGACCCAGTACTTC
CASSVGTRGETQYF
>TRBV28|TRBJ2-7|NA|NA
TGTGCCAGCAGTTCCTCGGCAGGGACTTCCTACGAGCAGTACTTC
CASSSSAGTSYEQYF
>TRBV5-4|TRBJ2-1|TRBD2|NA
TGTGCCAGCAGCCCCTTAGCGGGAGGCTACAATGAGCAGTTCTTC
CASSPLAGGYNEQFF
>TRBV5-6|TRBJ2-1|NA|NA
TGTGCCAGCAGCTTTACAGGGACGAGGGCCAATGAGCAGTTCTTC
CASSFTGTRANEQFF
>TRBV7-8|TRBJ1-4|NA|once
TGTGCCAGCAGCTTAGCGGGGGGGCTGGCTAATGAAAAACTGTTTTTT
CASSLAGGLANEKLFF
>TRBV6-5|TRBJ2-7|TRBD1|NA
TGTGCCAGCAGGCCAGGGACAGGGGGCTACGAGCAGTACTTC
CASRPGTGGYEQYF
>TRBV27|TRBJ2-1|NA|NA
TGTGCCACATCAGCGTGGTCCATCGGCTCCTACAATGAGCAGTTCTTC
CATSAWSIGSYNEQFF
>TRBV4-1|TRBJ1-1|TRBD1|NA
TGCGCCAGCAGCCAGACGGACAGGGTTCTGAACACTGAAGCTTTCTTT
CASSQTDRVLNTEAFF
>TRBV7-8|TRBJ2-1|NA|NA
TGTGCCAGCAGCTTAAAATTCTTGGATAACAATGAGCAGTTCTTC
CASSLKFLDNNEQFF
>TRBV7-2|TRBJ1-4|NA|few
TGTGCCAGCAGCTCTCATGGGGCAGCTGAAAAACTGTTTTTT
CASSSHGAAEKLFF